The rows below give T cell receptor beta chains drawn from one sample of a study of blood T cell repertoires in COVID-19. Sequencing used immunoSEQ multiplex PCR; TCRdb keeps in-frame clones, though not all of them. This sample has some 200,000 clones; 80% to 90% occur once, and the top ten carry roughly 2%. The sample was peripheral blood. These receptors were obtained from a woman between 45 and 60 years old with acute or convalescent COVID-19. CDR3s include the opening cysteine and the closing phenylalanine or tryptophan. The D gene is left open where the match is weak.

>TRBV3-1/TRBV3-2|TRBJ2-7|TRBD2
TGTGCCAGCAGCCAAGATTGGCGGGAGCGATCAAACGAGCAGTACTTC
CASSQDWRERSNEQYF
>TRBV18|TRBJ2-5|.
TGTGCCAGCTCACCTGGTGTCAGTCAAGAGACCCAGTACTTC
CASSPGVSQETQYF
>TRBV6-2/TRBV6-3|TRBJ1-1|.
TGTGCCAGCAGTCACAGCCGGGGGAATACTGAAGCTTTCTTT
CASSHSRGNTEAFF
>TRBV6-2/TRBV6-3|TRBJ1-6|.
TGTGCCAGCAGCAGGGGAGGACCCAATTCACCCCTCCACTTT
CASSRGGPNSPLHF
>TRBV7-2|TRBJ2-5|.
TGTGCCAGCAGCTTAGGGGGGCAAGAGGGAGAGACCCAGTACTTC
CASSLGGQEGETQYF
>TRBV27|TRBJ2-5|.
TGTGCCAGCAGCAGAGGATTTGAAGAGACCCAGTACTTC
CASSRGFEETQYF
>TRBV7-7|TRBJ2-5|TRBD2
TGTGCCAGCAGCTTATCGGCGGGAGGGCCACTTGAGACCCAGTACTTC
CASSLSAGGPLETQYF
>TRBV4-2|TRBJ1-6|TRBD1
TGTGCCAGCAGCCAAGAGGTTTTGGGACAGGGCCCTTGGCCCCTCCACTTT
CASSQEVLGQGPWPLHF
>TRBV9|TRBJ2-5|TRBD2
TGTGCCAGCAGCGCCCGTCCGGGACTAGACCCCAGGGCCCAGTACTTC
CASSARPGLDPRAQYF
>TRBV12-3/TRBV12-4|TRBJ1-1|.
TGTGCCAGCAGTTTAGGGGACACCACTGAAGCTTTCTTT
CASSLGDTTEAFF
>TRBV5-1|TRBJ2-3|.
TGCGCCAGCAGCTTGATTCAGGGAAACACAGATACGCAGTATTTT
CASSLIQGNTDTQYF
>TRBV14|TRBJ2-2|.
TGTGCCAGCAGCCAAGATCGCTACTACACCGGGGAGCTGTTTTTT
CASSQDRYYTGELFF
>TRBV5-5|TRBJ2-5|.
TGTGCCAGCAGCTTGGATATTGAGACCCAGTACTTC
CASSLDIETQYF